This TCR beta chain appears in the sequencing data of a study of blood T cell repertoires in COVID-19. Study information: The study drew acute and convalescent COVID-19 samples from the United States, Italy and Spain. In each case, the material was cDNA or gDNA derived from T cells, B-cell-depleted T cells, or PBMCs.

This clone was seen many times. Per the study methods: Estimation of nucleated cell counts was performed using reference gene primer amplification. The table came from immunoSEQ multiplex PCR; TCRdb's copy has only in-frame clones and leaves some out. The V and J calls and the clone size are those of that table, but D and trimming were determined from the DNA. The sample holds approximately 240,000 clones; around 82% are singletons and the top ten take approximately 5%. CDR3 length: 11 residues. V shed 3 bases and J shed 8 bases, with 11 bases lying between them. Germline CDR1 reads SQVTM; CDR2 reads ANQGSEA.

The TCR sequence derives from an elderly woman with active or convalescent COVID-19. Sequenced input: peripheral blood. The chain combines TRBV29-1 with TRBJ2-7; D might be TRBD2 (5 bases). CDR3 coding DNA: TGCAGCGTTGATGAAAGCGGCCAGCAGTACTTC. Translating gives CSVDESGQQYF.